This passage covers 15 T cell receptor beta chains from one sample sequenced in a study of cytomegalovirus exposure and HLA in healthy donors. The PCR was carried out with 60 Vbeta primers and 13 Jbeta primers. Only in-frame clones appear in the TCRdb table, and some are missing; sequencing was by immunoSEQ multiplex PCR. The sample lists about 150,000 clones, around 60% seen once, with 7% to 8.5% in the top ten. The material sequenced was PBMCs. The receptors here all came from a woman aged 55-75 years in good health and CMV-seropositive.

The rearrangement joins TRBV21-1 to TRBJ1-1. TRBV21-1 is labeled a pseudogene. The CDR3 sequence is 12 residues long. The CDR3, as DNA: TGTGCCAGCAGACCTACGAACACTGAAGCTTTCTTT. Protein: CASRPTNTEAFF.

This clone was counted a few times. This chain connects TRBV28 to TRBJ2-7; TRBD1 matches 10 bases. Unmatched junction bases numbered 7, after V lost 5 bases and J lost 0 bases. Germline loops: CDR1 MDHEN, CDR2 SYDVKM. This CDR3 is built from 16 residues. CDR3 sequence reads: CASSPGQGRGSYEQYF. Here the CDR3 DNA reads TGTGCCAGCAGTCCGGGACAGGGGCGGGGCTCCTACGAGCAGTACTTC.

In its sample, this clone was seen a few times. The CDR3 bases are TGTGCCAGCAGAGTGAGTCAGGCCGGCTATTCACCCCTCCACTTT. This encodes CASRVSQAGYSPLHF. The J gene is TRBJ1-6, the V gene TRBV6-1; D ambiguous. The CDR3 sequence is 15 residues long. CDR1 MNHNS and CDR2 SASEGT come from the germline V gene. With 6 bases removed from V and 8 bases from J, the gap between germline ends came to 17 bases.

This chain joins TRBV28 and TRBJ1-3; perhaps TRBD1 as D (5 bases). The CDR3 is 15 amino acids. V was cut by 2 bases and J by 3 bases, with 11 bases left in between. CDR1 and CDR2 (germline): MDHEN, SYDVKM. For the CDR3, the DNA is TGTGCCAGCAGTTTACCCCAGGGTATTGGAAACACCATATATTTT. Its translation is CASSLPQGIGNTIYF.

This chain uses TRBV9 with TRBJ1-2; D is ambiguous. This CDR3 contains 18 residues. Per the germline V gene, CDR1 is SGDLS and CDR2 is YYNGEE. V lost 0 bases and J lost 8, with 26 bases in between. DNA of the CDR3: TGTGCCAGCAGCGTAGACCTCCCGGAGGCAACGGCTGTCGAAGGCTACACCTTC. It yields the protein CASSVDLPEATAVEGYTF. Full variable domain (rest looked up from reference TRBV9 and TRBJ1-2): DSGVTQTPKHLITATGQRVTLRCSPRSGDLSVYWYQQSLDQGLQFLIQYYNGEERAKGNILERFSAQQFPDLHSELNLSSLELGDSALYFCASSVDLPEATAVEGYTFGSGTRLTVV.

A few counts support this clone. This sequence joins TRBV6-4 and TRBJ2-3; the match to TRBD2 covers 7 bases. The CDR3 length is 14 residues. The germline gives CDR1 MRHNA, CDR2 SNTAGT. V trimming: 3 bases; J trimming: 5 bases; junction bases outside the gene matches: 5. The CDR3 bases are TGTGCCAGCAGTGAGGCGGGAGATCAAGATACGCAGTATTTT. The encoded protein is CASSEAGDQDTQYF.

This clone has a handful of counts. The chain's CDR3 is CASSFSRGEQYF. CDR3 DNA sequence: TGTGCCAGCAGTTTCAGTAGGGGAGAGCAGTACTTC. The gene calls are TRBV28 and TRBJ2-7; tentative D call: TRBD1 (5 bases). The CDR3 covers 12 residues. Looked up from germline, CDR1 is MDHEN and CDR2 is SYDVKM. Trimming left V 3 bases short and J 7 bases short, with 10 bases between.

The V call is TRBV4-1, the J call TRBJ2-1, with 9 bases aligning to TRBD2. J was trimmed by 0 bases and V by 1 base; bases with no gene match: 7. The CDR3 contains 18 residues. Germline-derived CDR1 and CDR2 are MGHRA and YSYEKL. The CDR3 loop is CASSQVSGRSSSYNEQFF. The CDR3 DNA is TGCGCCAGCAGCCAAGTCAGCGGGAGGTCTAGCTCCTACAATGAGCAGTTCTTC.

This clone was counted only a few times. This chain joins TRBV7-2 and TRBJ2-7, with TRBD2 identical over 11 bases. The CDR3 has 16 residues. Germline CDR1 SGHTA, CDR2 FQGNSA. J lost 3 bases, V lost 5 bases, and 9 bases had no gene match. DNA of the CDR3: TGTGCCAGCAGCCCCCGACTAGCGGGGAGCGGCTACGAGCAGTACTTC. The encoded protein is CASSPRLAGSGYEQYF. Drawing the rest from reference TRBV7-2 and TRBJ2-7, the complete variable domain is GAGVSQSPSNKVTEKGKDVELRCDPISGHTALYWYRQSLGQGLEFLIYFQGNSAPDKSGLPSDRFSAERTGGSVSTLTIQRTQQEDSAVYLCASSPRLAGSGYEQYFGPGTRLTVT.

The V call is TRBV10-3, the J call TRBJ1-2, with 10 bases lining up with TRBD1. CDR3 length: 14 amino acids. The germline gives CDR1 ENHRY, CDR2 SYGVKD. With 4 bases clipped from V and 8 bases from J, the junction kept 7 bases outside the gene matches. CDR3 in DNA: TGTGCCATCAGTGGAAGACAGGGGGCATCGGGCTACACCTTC. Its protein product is CAISGRQGASGYTF.

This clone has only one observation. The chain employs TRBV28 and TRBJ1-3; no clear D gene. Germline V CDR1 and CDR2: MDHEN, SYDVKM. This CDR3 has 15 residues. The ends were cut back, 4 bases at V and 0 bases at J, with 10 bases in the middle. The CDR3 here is CASSYPGASGNTIYF. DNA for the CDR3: TGTGCCAGCAGTTATCCGGGAGCCTCTGGAAACACCATATATTTT.

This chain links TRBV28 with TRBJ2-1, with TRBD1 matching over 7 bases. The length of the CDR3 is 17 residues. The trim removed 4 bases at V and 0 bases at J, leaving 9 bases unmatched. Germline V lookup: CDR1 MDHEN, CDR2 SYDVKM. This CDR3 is CASSSPQGRSSYNEQFF. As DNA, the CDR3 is TGTGCCAGCAGTTCGCCACAGGGGCGCAGCTCCTACAATGAGCAGTTCTTC.

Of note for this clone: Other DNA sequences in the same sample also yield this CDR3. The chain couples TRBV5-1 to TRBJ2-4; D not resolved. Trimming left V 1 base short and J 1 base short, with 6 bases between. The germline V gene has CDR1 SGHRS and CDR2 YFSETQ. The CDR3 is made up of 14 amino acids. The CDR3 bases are TGCGCCAGCAGCTTGACGGTTGCCAAAAACATTCAGTACTTC. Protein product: CASSLTVAKNIQYF.

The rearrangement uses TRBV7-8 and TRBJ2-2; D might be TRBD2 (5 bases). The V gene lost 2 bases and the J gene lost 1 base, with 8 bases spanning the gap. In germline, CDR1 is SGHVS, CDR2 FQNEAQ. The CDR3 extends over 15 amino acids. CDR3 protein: CASSLQEVNTGELFF. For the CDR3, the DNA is TGTGCCAGCAGCTTACAGGAGGTGAACACCGGGGAGCTGTTTTTT.

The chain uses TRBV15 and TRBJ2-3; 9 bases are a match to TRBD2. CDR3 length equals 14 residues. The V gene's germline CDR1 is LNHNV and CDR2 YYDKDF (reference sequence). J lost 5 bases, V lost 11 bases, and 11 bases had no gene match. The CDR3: CAASARREGDTQYF. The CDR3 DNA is TGTGCCGCTTCAGCGCGGCGGGAGGGAGATACGCAGTATTTT.